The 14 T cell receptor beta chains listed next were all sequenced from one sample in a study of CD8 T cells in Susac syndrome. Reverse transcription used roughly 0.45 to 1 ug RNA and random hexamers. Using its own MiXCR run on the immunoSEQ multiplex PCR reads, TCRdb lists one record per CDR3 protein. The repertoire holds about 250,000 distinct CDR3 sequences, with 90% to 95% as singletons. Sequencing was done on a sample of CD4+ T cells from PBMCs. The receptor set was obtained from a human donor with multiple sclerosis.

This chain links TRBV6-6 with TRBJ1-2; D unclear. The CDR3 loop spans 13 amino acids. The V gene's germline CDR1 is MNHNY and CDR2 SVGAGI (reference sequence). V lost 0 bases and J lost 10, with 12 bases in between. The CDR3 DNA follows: TGTGCCAGCAGTTACTCATCACCAATGGACTACACCTTC. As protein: CASSYSSPMDYTF.

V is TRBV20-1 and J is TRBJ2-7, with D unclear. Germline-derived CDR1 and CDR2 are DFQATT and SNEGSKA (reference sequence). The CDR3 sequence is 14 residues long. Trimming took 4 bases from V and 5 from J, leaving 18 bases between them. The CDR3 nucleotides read TGCAGTGCTAAACTCGATCCAGTGATCGACGAGCAGTACTTC. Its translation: CSAKLDPVIDEQYF.

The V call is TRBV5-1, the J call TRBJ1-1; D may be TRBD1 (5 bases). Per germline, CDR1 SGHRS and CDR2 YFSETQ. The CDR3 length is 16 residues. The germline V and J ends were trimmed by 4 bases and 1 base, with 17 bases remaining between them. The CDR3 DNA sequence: TGCGCCAGCAGCCCGGGAGGTAGACAGACGAACACTGAAGCTTTCTTT. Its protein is CASSPGGRQTNTEAFF.

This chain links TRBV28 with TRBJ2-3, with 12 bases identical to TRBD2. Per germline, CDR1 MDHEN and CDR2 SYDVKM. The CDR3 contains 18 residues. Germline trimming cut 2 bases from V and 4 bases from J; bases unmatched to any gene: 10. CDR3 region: CASSLGLAGGPAADTQYF. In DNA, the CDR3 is TGTGCCAGCAGTTTAGGGCTAGCGGGGGGGCCGGCGGCAGATACGCAGTATTTT.

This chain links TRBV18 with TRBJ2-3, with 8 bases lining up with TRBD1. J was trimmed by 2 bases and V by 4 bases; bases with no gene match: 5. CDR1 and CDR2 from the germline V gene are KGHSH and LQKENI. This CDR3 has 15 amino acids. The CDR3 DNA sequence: TGTGCCAGCTCACTGGACAGGGTTGACACAGATACGCAGTATTTT. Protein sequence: CASSLDRVDTDTQYF.

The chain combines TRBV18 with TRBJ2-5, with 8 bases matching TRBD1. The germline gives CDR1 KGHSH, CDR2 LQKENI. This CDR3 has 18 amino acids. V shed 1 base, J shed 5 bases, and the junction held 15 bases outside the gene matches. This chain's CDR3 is CASSPQQQRTGRRETQYF. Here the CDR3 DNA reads TGTGCCAGCTCACCACAACAGCAAAGGACAGGGAGACGGGAGACCCAGTACTTC.

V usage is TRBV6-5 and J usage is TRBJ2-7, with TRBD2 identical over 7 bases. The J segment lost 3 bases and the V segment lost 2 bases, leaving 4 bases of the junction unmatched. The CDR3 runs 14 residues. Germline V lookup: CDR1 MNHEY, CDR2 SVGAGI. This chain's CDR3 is CASSYRGEGYEQYV. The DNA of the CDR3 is TGTGCCAGCAGTTACCGGGGGGAGGGCTACGAGCAGTACGTC.

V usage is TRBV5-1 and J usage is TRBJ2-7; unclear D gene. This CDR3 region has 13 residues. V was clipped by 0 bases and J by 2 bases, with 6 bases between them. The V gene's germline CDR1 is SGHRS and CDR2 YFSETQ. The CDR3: CASSLDTTYEQYF. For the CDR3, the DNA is TGCGCCAGCAGCTTGGACACGACCTACGAGCAGTACTTC.

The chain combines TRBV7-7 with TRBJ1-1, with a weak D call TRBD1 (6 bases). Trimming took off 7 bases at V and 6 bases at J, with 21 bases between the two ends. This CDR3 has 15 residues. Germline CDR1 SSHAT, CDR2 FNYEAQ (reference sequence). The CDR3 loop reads CASTQQGTKSAEAFF. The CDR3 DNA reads TGTGCCAGCACCCAACAGGGAACTAAGTCCGCTGAAGCTTTCTTT.

The CDR3 sequence is CASSLRTGNEQFF. For the CDR3, the DNA is TGCGCCAGCAGCTTGAGGACAGGGAATGAGCAGTTCTTC. The gene calls are TRBV5-1 and TRBJ2-1, with 8 bases that match TRBD1. The CDR3 spans 13 residues. Trimming removed 1 base from V and 7 bases from J; junction bases left unmatched: 1. From germline, CDR1 is SGHRS and CDR2 YFSETQ.

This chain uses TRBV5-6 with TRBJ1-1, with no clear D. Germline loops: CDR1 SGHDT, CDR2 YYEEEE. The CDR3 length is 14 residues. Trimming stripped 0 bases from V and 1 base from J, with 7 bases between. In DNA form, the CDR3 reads TGTGCCAGCAGCTTGGGACGGAGGAACACTGAAGCTTTCTTT. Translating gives CASSLGRRNTEAFF.

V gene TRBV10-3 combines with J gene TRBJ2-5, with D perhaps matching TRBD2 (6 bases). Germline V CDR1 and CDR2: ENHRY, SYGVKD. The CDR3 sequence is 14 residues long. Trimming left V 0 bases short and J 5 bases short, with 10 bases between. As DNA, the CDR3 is TGTGCCATCAGTGAGTCGGGGGGTTTGGAGACCCAGTACTTC. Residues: CAISESGGLETQYF.

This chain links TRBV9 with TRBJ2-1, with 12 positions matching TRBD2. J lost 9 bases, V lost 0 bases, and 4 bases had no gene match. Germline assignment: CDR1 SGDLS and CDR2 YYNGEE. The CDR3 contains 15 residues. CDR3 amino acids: CASSVESSGRGEQFF. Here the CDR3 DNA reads TGTGCCAGCAGCGTAGAGTCTAGCGGGAGGGGTGAGCAGTTCTTC.

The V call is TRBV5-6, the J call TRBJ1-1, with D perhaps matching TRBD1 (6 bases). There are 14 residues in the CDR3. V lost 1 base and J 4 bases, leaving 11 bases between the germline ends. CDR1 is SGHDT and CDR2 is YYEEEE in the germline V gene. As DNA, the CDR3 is TGTGCCAGCAGCTTGTTGGCGGGGGCCACTGAAGCTTTCTTT. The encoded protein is CASSLLAGATEAFF.